These 27 T cell receptor beta chains share one sample of origin, sequenced in a study of metastatic and nonmetastatic thyroid tumors. None of the patients had undergone any treatment ahead of thyroid surgery. TCRdb re-called clones from the PCR reads using MiXCR. This sample carries under 15,000 clones, 31% of them seen once, and the ten largest clones take approximately 12%. Specimen: tumor tissue. The source is a female donor with papillary thyroid cancer or a benign thyroid nodule (not recorded which). Some clones in this sample may be carry-over from other donors' samples.

V gene TRBV12-3 or TRBV12-4 combines with J gene TRBJ2-7; D is undetermined. CDR3 length equals 11 residues. Trimming shortened V by 8 bases and J by 2 bases, and 7 bases separated the two germline ends. The CDR3, as DNA: TGTGCCAGCCAGATGACCTACGAGCAGTACTTC. This codes for CASQMTYEQYF.

The chain combines TRBV2 with TRBJ1-5; no clear D. The ends were cut back, 6 bases at V and 6 bases at J, with 12 bases in the middle. CDR1 and CDR2 (germline): SNHLY, FYNNEI. CDR3 length: 13 residues. The CDR3: CASSQDRRQPQHF. The CDR3 nucleotides read TGTGCCAGCAGCCAAGATAGGCGTCAGCCCCAGCATTTT.

The chain joins TRBV6-2 or TRBV6-3 to TRBJ2-1; 7 bases align to TRBD2. This CDR3 region has 12 residues. V dropped 8 bases and J dropped 13; count of bases not matched to a gene: 11. Germline values: CDR1 MNHEY, CDR2 SVGEGT. The CDR3 DNA reads as TGTGCCAGCGGGGGGGGTCGCGGCATCCAGTTCTTC. It translates to CASGGGRGIQFF.

The rearrangement joins TRBV28 to TRBJ2-7; D uncertain. CDR3 size: 13 residues. Germline-derived CDR1 and CDR2 are MDHEN and SYDVKM. V lost 2 bases and J lost 5, with 10 bases in between. The CDR3 DNA reads TGTGCCAGCAGTTTACGAGGTGGGGACGAGCAGTACTTC. It yields the protein CASSLRGGDEQYF.

This clone counts as medium-sized. This rearrangement joins TRBV6-1 to TRBJ2-7; 9 bases align to TRBD1. The CDR3 has 13 amino acids. Per germline, CDR1 MNHNS and CDR2 SASEGT. J was trimmed by 6 bases and V by 6 bases; bases with no gene match: 6. The DNA for the CDR3 is TGTGCCAGCAGGGGACAGGGCCTCGGCGAGCAGTACTTC. Protein product: CASRGQGLGEQYF.

The V gene is TRBV28, the J gene TRBJ1-1; a weak D match, TRBD1 (5 bases). The CDR3 contains 13 residues. The germline V gene has CDR1 MDHEN and CDR2 SYDVKM. V was pared by 3 bases and J by 10 bases, with 15 bases between. The CDR3 region has the DNA TGTGCCAGCAGTTTTCAGACAGCCGGAGGAGCTTTCTTT. Its translation is CASSFQTAGGAFF.

The chain is built from TRBV6-1 and TRBJ2-7, with D possibly TRBD1 on 6 matching bases. V was cut by 6 bases and J by 3 bases, with 18 bases left in between. In germline, CDR1 is MNHNS, CDR2 SASEGT. The CDR3 sequence is 15 residues long. CDR3 amino acids: CASSDDRLNYYEQYF. As DNA, the CDR3 is TGTGCCAGCAGCGACGACAGGTTAAATTACTACGAGCAGTACTTC.

This clone occurred many times. The same CDR3 is also encoded by other DNA sequences in this sample. The chain joins TRBV7-2 to TRBJ1-5, with D uncertain. The CDR3 runs 14 residues. Germline loops: CDR1 SGHTA, CDR2 FQGNSA. With 4 bases removed from V and 1 base from J, the gap between germline ends came to 8 bases. Written as DNA, the CDR3 is TGTGCCAGCAGCTCCGGGTTGAGCAATCAGCCCCAGCATTTT. This codes for CASSSGLSNQPQHF.

The rearrangement uses TRBV12-3 or TRBV12-4 and TRBJ1-1, with TRBD1 as a possible D gene (5 bases). Deletions cut 6 bases from V and 7 bases from J, with 12 bases between. This CDR3 is 12 amino acids long. The CDR3 is CASSEGRGEAFF. As DNA, the CDR3 is TGTGCCAGCAGCGAGGGACGGGGTGAAGCTTTCTTT.

This clone was seen a handful of times. V and J are TRBV2 and TRBJ1-6, with D perhaps TRBD1 (6 bases). This CDR3 is 12 amino acids long. Germline CDR1 and CDR2: SNHLY and FYNNEI. The germline V and J ends were trimmed by 7 bases and 14 bases, with 15 bases remaining between them. The CDR3 region has the DNA TGTGCCAGCACCCTGAGTGGGGGCACCCTCCACTTT. Encoded protein: CASTLSGGTLHF. The variable domain in full, completed from reference TRBV2 and TRBJ1-6, reads EPEVTQTPSHQVTQMGQEVILRCVPISNHLYFYWYRQILGQKVEFLVSFYNNEISEKSEIFDDQFSVERPDGSNFTLKIRSTKLEDSAMYFCASTLSGGTLHFGNGTRLTVT.

This clone was picked up a small number of times. The rearrangement joins TRBV28 to TRBJ2-7; a weak D match, TRBD1 (5 bases). Germline lookup yields CDR1 MDHEN and CDR2 SYDVKM. V lost 4 bases and J lost 4, with 17 bases in between. There are 15 residues in the CDR3. The CDR3 sequence: CASSSIQGLFYEQYF. CDR3 DNA sequence: TGTGCCAGCAGTTCAATCCAGGGATTATTTTACGAGCAGTACTTC.

This clone was counted between two and nine times. This CDR3 reads CATSRPGQSNQPQHF. The CDR3, as DNA: TGTGCCACCAGCCGGCCAGGACAGAGCAATCAGCCCCAGCATTTT. This chain joins TRBV15 and TRBJ1-5; the D gene is possibly TRBD1 (6 bases). CDR1 is LNHNV and CDR2 is YYDKDF in the germline V gene (reference sequence). This CDR3 has 15 amino acids. V lost 5 bases and J lost 1, with 12 bases in between.

The chain combines TRBV11-1 with TRBJ1-1, with D possibly matching TRBD1 (5 bases). Trimming took off 2 bases at V and 1 base at J, with 14 bases between the two ends. This CDR3 is built from 16 residues. Germline V lookup: CDR1 SGHAT, CDR2 FQDESV (reference sequence). The CDR3 bases are TGTGCCAGCAGCTTAATTGGGGACCGATGGAACACTGAAGCTTTCTTT. Protein sequence: CASSLIGDRWNTEAFF. The variable domain in full, with the rest retrieved from reference TRBV11-1 and TRBJ1-1, is EAEVAQSPRYKITEKSQAVAFWCDPISGHATLYWYRQILGQGPELLVQFQDESVVDDSQLPKDRFSAERLKGVDSTLKIQPAELGDSAMYLCASSLIGDRWNTEAFFGQGTRLTVV.

At least ten counts were recorded for this clone. The chain joins TRBV20-1 to TRBJ1-2, with TRBD1 identical over 12 bases. V shed 5 bases, J shed 3 bases, and the junction held 19 bases outside the gene matches. Per the germline V gene, CDR1 is DFQATT and CDR2 is SNEGSKA (reference sequence). This CDR3 has 19 amino acids. The CDR3: CSAPKPGTGGGPGDYGYTF. CDR3 in DNA: TGCAGTGCTCCTAAACCCGGGACAGGGGGCGGCCCGGGGGACTATGGCTACACCTTC.

About this clone: This may be a read error, as it is one base from a much larger clone. The chain employs TRBV29-1 and TRBJ2-1, with D unclear. Germline V gene sequence: CDR1 SQVTM, CDR2 ANQGSEA. The CDR3 loop spans 13 amino acids. The ends were cut back, 3 bases at V and 4 bases at J, with 10 bases in the middle. CDR3 sequence: CSVEGTYYNEQFF. In nucleotides, the CDR3 is TGCAGCGTTGAGGGAACGTATTACAATGAGCAGTTCTTC.

This clone appeared many times. The rearrangement links TRBV12-3 or TRBV12-4 to TRBJ2-1; no definite D call. The CDR3 runs 14 residues. Trimming removed 0 bases at V and 8 bases at J, with 11 bases between. The CDR3 bases are TGTGCCAGCAGTTTAGCGAGCCTCAGAGATGAGCAGTTCTTC. It encodes CASSLASLRDEQFF.

The rearrangement joins TRBV7-2 to TRBJ1-2, with D unclear. The V and J ends lost 1 base and 8 bases respectively, with 8 bases between them. Looked up from germline, CDR1 is SGHTA and CDR2 is FQGNSA. The CDR3 totals 12 residues. CDR3 nucleotide sequence: TGTGCCAGCAGCTTAGGGAGAAGGGGCTACACCTTC. Translation gives CASSLGRRGYTF.

The chain joins TRBV20-1 to TRBJ2-7, with TRBD2 identical over 8 bases. This CDR3 comprises 15 residues. J lost 2 bases, V lost 0 bases, and 6 bases had no gene match. Germline-derived CDR1 and CDR2 are DFQATT and SNEGSKA (reference sequence). Written as DNA, the CDR3 is TGCAGTGCTAGAGACCCCGGGAGGGATGCCTACGAGCAGTACTTC. Translating it yields CSARDPGRDAYEQYF.

The gene calls are TRBV20-1 and TRBJ2-1; D ambiguous. Looked up from germline, CDR1 is DFQATT and CDR2 is SNEGSKA (reference sequence). The CDR3 extends over 12 amino acids. The ends were cut back, 5 bases at V and 4 bases at J, with 9 bases in the middle. The DNA for the CDR3 is TGCAGTGCTGACATCCGTTACAATGAGCAGTTCTTC. Encoded protein: CSADIRYNEQFF.

The table lists this clone with a few counts. The J gene is TRBJ2-7, the V gene TRBV10-2; TRBD1 aligns across 9 bases. The CDR3 sequence is 14 residues long. Germline CDR1 and CDR2: WSHSY and SAAADI. V shed 6 bases and J 3 bases; nucleotides not matched to a gene: 6. CDR3 amino acids: CASREQGAGYEQYF. The CDR3 DNA follows: TGCGCCAGCAGAGAACAGGGGGCTGGCTACGAGCAGTACTTC.

In regard to this clone: This may be a read error: a much more frequent sequence differs by one nucleotide. Different DNA sequences within this sample yield the same CDR3. Here the CDR3 reads CASSPTGINEQLF. CDR3 nucleotide sequence: TGTGCCAGCAGCCCGACAGGGATAAATGAGCAGCTCTTC. This sequence joins TRBV7-9 and TRBJ2-1, with 7 positions matching TRBD1. Germline V gives CDR1 SEHNR, CDR2 FQNEAQ (reference sequence). The CDR3 is 13 residues long.

The V gene is TRBV5-1, the J gene TRBJ2-7; D tentatively reads TRBD1 or TRBD2 (5 bases each). The length of the CDR3 is 15 residues. The V end was cut by 4 bases, the J end by 5 bases, with 19 bases between. Per the germline V gene, CDR1 is SGHRS and CDR2 is YFSETQ. CDR3 in amino acids: CASSRDRGDMNEQYF. CDR3 in DNA: TGCGCCAGCAGCCGTGACAGAGGGGATATGAACGAGCAGTACTTC.

This clone appeared many times. The genes are TRBV30 and TRBJ1-5; D unresolved. V was clipped by 7 bases and J by 5 bases, with 27 bases between them. Germline V lookup: CDR1 GTSNPN, CDR2 SVGIG (reference sequence). This CDR3 has 17 amino acids. In DNA, the CDR3 is TGTGCCTTAAACCCCGGTAGGGCCTTCGAGGGCCATCAGCCCCAGCATTTT. Residues: CALNPGRAFEGHQPQHF.

The J gene is TRBJ1-1, the V gene TRBV28, with 11 bases aligning to TRBD1. The ends lost 4 bases at V and 7 bases at J; junction bases unmatched: 14. CDR1 is MDHEN and CDR2 is SYDVKM in the germline V gene. The CDR3 loop spans 17 amino acids. CDR3 sequence reads: CASSSMGRDRGKVEAFF. CDR3 coding DNA: TGTGCCAGCAGTTCTATGGGCCGGGACAGGGGGAAGGTTGAAGCTTTCTTT.

V usage is TRBV4-3 and J usage is TRBJ2-1, with no clear D. V shed 0 bases and J shed 3 bases, with 9 bases lying between them. The CDR3 is 15 residues long. Germline V gives CDR1 LGHNA, CDR2 YSLEER. CDR3 protein: CASSQDSGVYNEQFF. The CDR3, as DNA: TGCGCCAGCAGCCAAGATAGTGGAGTCTACAATGAGCAGTTCTTC.

This clone appeared many times. This specimen includes other DNA sequences encoding the same CDR3. This chain connects TRBV3-1 to TRBJ2-2; TRBD2 matches at 7 bases. The germline V gene has CDR1 LGHDT and CDR2 YNNKEL (reference sequence). The length of the CDR3 is 15 residues. V lost 0 bases, J lost 5 bases, and 3 bases stayed unmatched. The CDR3 region has the DNA TGTGCCAGCAGCCAAGAAGGACTAGAGACCGGGGAGCTGTTTTTT. It codes for CASSQEGLETGELFF. The variable domain in full, with the rest retrieved from reference TRBV3-1 and TRBJ2-2, is DTAVSQTPKYLVTQMGNDKSIKCEQNLGHDTMYWYKQDSKKFLKIMFSYNNKELIINETVPNRFSPKSPDKAHLNLHINSLELGDSAVYFCASSQEGLETGELFFGEGSRLTVL.

This clone has at least ten counts. Given a much more abundant clone one base away, this may be a read error. Other DNA sequences in the same sample also yield this CDR3. The chain employs TRBV27 and TRBJ1-2, with D possibly being TRBD1 (6 bases). The CDR3 runs 13 residues. CDR1 and CDR2 from the germline V gene are MNHEY and SMNVEV (reference sequence). CDR3 sequence reads: CASSLTGYRGYTF. The CDR3 region has the DNA TGCGCCAGCAGTCTAACAGGGTATAGGGGCTACACCTTC.